The clone carrying this TCR beta chain turned up a few times. Its antigen is unknown. The V and J ends lost 4 bases and 6 bases, in that order; junction bases with no gene match: 5. The CDR3 is made up of 14 amino acids. CDR1 SGDLS and CDR2 YYNGEE come from the germline V gene. This record belongs to a study of CD8+ T cells in alopecia areata. Sequencing relied on a cDNA template that was reverse transcribed from extracted RNA. Clones were sequenced by immunoSEQ multiplex PCR, and TCRdb holds only the in-frame ones, with some missing. The sample yields 150,000 or so clones, about 54% seen once. The study, taken as a whole, reports: Although TCR sharing was seen in mice, sharing across patients was less clear, possibly for HLA-related reasons. Lesional scalp, notably in alopecia totalis/universalis, had clonality above that of normal scalp.

This chain joins TRBV9 and TRBJ2-7; 12 nucleotides agree with TRBD2. The TCR sequence derives from a human donor in good health. Sequencing was performed on CD4+ T cells sorted from blood. The CDR3 here is CASSPLAGGGEQYF. CDR3 nucleotides: TGTGCCAGCAGCCCACTAGCGGGAGGAGGCGAGCAGTACTTC.